The following is a T cell receptor (beta chain) sequence with its context. Its antigen is not identified. PCR was performed a second time for 7 to 11 cycles using a sample-barcoded 5' primer and a J-beta primer mix. Sequencing of every sample gave 2.5 million or more CDR3-containing paired-end reads. TCRdb redid the calling of the 5' RACE reads with MiXCR, one entry per CDR3 protein. The sample includes 590,000 or so distinct CDR3 sequences, approximately 30% of them seen just once. This specimen belongs to a study of blood T cells in healthy people across ages. CDR1 is SGHRS, CDR2 YFSETQ, per germline. CDR3 length: 16 residues. At least 6 micrograms of total RNA were extracted per sample. General study points: A greater number of naive CD4+ cells and higher diversity distinguished long-lived donors from aged donors.

This chain joins TRBV5-1 and TRBJ2-5; TRBD1 might be the D (6 bases). With the DNA end fitting TRBJ2-7 better, the J assignment may be wrong. The sequence came from a woman aged 80 or over in good health. Input material: blood. The chain's CDR3 is CASSPSGQITSYEQYF. The CDR3 coding sequence is TGCGCCAGCAGCCCAAGCGGACAGATTACCTCCTACGAGCAGTACTTC.